The 27 T cell receptor beta chains reported below all come from one sample, sequenced in a study of blood T cell repertoires in COVID-19 (dated by TCRdb to about 2020). Libraries were constructed by the immunoSEQ multiplex PCR assay. As stored in TCRdb, this immuneACCESS dataset retains in-frame rearrangements with V and J assigned. A fraction of the clones does not appear; measured against another copy, unresolved V genes explain less than half of the discrepancy, and the remainder lacks a known reason. The sample table shows about 380,000 clones, and over 65% are seen once. The leading ten clones occupy more than 0.85% of the sample. The sample comprised peripheral blood. These TCRs come from a human donor with acute or convalescent COVID-19. The donor label of this sample is uncertain.

The rearrangement uses TRBV19 and TRBJ1-1, with 8 bases lining up with TRBD1. The CDR3 totals 14 residues. Germline-derived CDR1 and CDR2 are LNHDA and SQIVND (reference sequence). V dropped 6 bases and J dropped 5; count of bases not matched to a gene: 8. The CDR3 DNA is TGTGCCAGTAGACTAGACAGGGGCAAGACTGAAGCTTTCTTT. Its translation is CASRLDRGKTEAFF.

The J gene is TRBJ2-3, the V gene TRBV27, with 7 nucleotides matching TRBD1. The CDR3 has 16 amino acids. Germline values: CDR1 MNHEY, CDR2 SMNVEV (reference sequence). The trim removed 5 bases at V and 1 base at J, leaving 9 bases unmatched. CDR3 in amino acids: CASSAIQGLGTDTQYF. Here the CDR3 DNA reads TGTGCCAGCAGTGCAATACAGGGGTTGGGCACAGATACGCAGTATTTT.

The rearrangement joins TRBV10-2 to TRBJ1-1; TRBD1 is a possible D gene (5 bases). CDR1 is WSHSY and CDR2 is SAAADI in the germline V gene. The V end was cut by 0 bases, the J end by 2 bases, with 7 bases between. The CDR3 is 14 amino acids. CDR3 in amino acids: CASSESRANTEAFF. The CDR3 nucleotides are TGCGCCAGCAGTGAGTCCAGGGCAAACACTGAAGCTTTCTTT.

This clone was picked up a small number of times. V gene TRBV18 combines with J gene TRBJ1-2; D is uncertain. The CDR3 is 17 amino acids. CDR1 and CDR2 (germline): KGHSH, LQKENI. V was cut by 3 bases and J by 7 bases, with 24 bases left in between. The CDR3 sequence is CASSPPSGGASRSGYTF. The CDR3 bases are TGTGCCAGCTCACCTCCCTCTGGCGGAGCCTCCCGAAGTGGCTACACCTTC. Drawing the rest from reference TRBV18 and TRBJ1-2, the complete variable domain is NAGVMQNPRHLVRRRGQEARLRCSPMKGHSHVYWYRQLPEEGLKFMVYLQKENIIDESGMPKERFSAEFPKEGPSILRIQQVVRGDSAAYFCASSPPSGGASRSGYTFGSGTRLTVV.

A few counts support this clone. This chain uses TRBV5-1 with TRBJ1-4; 7 positions agree with TRBD1. V lost 2 bases and J lost 3; bases outside the gene matches: 1. Germline CDR1 and CDR2: SGHRS and YFSETQ. The CDR3 runs 14 residues. In DNA form, the CDR3 reads TGCGCCAGCAGCTTCGGGACAGCTAATGAAAAACTGTTTTTT. Its protein product is CASSFGTANEKLFF.

The rearrangement joins TRBV11-2 to TRBJ2-2; possibly TRBD2 for D (5 bases). The CDR3 length is 17 residues. V was clipped by 5 bases and J by 1 base, with 17 bases between them. Germline-derived CDR1 and CDR2 are SGHAT and FQNNGV. CDR3 sequence: CASSPTRAGKNTGELFF. In DNA, the CDR3 is TGTGCCAGCAGCCCCACGAGAGCCGGGAAGAACACCGGGGAGCTGTTTTTT.

This chain links TRBV5-1 with TRBJ1-4; 10 bases match TRBD1. With 4 bases clipped from V and 1 base from J, the junction kept 4 bases outside the gene matches. Germline V gene sequence: CDR1 SGHRS, CDR2 YFSETQ. The CDR3 runs to 16 residues. The CDR3 sequence is CASSGDRGLTNEKLFF. The DNA for the CDR3 is TGCGCCAGCAGCGGGGACAGGGGTTTAACTAATGAAAAACTGTTTTTT.

This chain links TRBV20-1 with TRBJ1-6; 9 positions agree with TRBD1. This CDR3 comprises 16 residues. J was trimmed by 12 bases and V by 3 bases; bases with no gene match: 15. The germline CDR1 and CDR2 sequences are DFQATT and SNEGSKA (reference sequence). The CDR3 is CSASGRRTGEWGPLHF. The CDR3 nucleotides read TGCAGTGCTAGTGGCCGAAGGACAGGGGAATGGGGACCCCTCCACTTT.

The CDR3 sequence is CASSLGLAAHNEQFF. The CDR3 DNA reads as TGTGCCAGCAGCTTGGGACTAGCGGCACACAATGAGCAGTTCTTC. The gene calls are TRBV5-6 and TRBJ2-1; 9 bases agree with TRBD2. J lost 5 bases, V lost 0 bases, and 3 bases had no gene match. This CDR3 is 15 amino acids long. The germline V gene encodes CDR1 SGHDT and CDR2 YYEEEE.

V is TRBV3-1 (or the pseudogene TRBV3-2) and J is TRBJ2-1, with TRBD2 identical over 9 bases. CDR3 size: 12 residues. Per germline, CDR1 LGHDT and CDR2 YNNKEL (reference sequence). Trimming removed 3 bases from V and 15 bases from J; junction bases left unmatched: 6. CDR3 protein: CASSQSGTSLFF. Here the CDR3 DNA reads TGTGCCAGCAGCCAGTCCGGGACTAGCCTGTTCTTC.

The gene calls are TRBV18 and TRBJ2-1, with D possibly being TRBD1 (6 bases). Per germline, CDR1 KGHSH and CDR2 LQKENI. This CDR3 has 15 amino acids. The V and J ends lost 3 bases and 7 bases respectively, with 16 bases between them. CDR3 sequence: CASSPQGAGVNEQFF. DNA for the CDR3: TGTGCCAGCTCACCGCAGGGCGCAGGGGTGAATGAGCAGTTCTTC. Supplemented by reference TRBV18 and TRBJ2-1, the full variable domain reads NAGVMQNPRHLVRRRGQEARLRCSPMKGHSHVYWYRQLPEEGLKFMVYLQKENIIDESGMPKERFSAEFPKEGPSILRIQQVVRGDSAAYFCASSPQGAGVNEQFFGPGTRLTVL.

This chain uses TRBV6-5 with TRBJ1-2, with 8 bases matching TRBD1. The CDR3 loop spans 14 amino acids. After removal of 5 bases from V and 8 bases from J, the junction contained 10 bases not matched to a gene. Germline CDR1 is MNHEY and CDR2 is SVGAGI. Here the CDR3 reads CASSRRNRGEGYTF. CDR3 DNA: TGTGCCAGCAGTCGTCGTAACAGGGGGGAGGGCTACACCTTC.

The chain has TRBV18 and TRBJ2-6, with 10 bases aligning to TRBD1. CDR1 and CDR2 (germline): KGHSH, LQKENI. This CDR3 region has 18 residues. The ends lost 3 bases at V and 2 bases at J; junction bases unmatched: 7. CDR3 loop: CASSPRDRGVTGANVLTF. The DNA of the CDR3 is TGTGCCAGCTCACCCCGGGACAGGGGTGTCACTGGGGCCAACGTCCTGACTTTC.

The chain is built from TRBV5-1 and TRBJ2-2; 7 bases line up with TRBD1. The CDR3 extends over 18 amino acids. Per germline, CDR1 SGHRS and CDR2 YFSETQ. The junction had 24 bases not matched to a gene; V was cut back by 4 bases and J by 12 bases. This CDR3 is CASSPEGTAPLPPGQLFF. The CDR3 DNA reads as TGCGCCAGCAGCCCAGAAGGGACAGCCCCACTTCCACCGGGGCAGCTGTTTTTT.

The chain employs TRBV18 and TRBJ1-4; 10 bases are a match to TRBD1. The CDR3 has 18 residues. J lost 0 bases, V lost 2 bases, and 6 bases had no gene match. CDR1 is KGHSH, CDR2 LQKENI, per germline. CDR3 coding DNA: TGTGCCAGCTCACCAGTGGGACAGGGGTCCGCAACTAATGAAAAACTGTTTTTT. Translating gives CASSPVGQGSATNEKLFF.

A single count supports this clone. The V gene is TRBV2, the J gene TRBJ2-1; D uncertain. The CDR3 has 12 residues. Germline V gene sequence: CDR1 SNHLY, CDR2 FYNNEI. The V end was cut by 4 bases, the J end by 5 bases, with 6 bases between. The CDR3 DNA reads as TGTGCCAGCAGTGGTCTCCACAATGAGCAGTTCTTC. Translation gives CASSGLHNEQFF.

The chain couples TRBV5-5 to TRBJ1-2, with TRBD1 identical over 8 bases. After removal of 4 bases from V and 5 bases from J, the junction contained 4 bases not matched to a gene. The CDR3 spans 13 residues. Germline CDR1 is SGHKS and CDR2 is YYEKEE (reference sequence). In DNA, the CDR3 is TGTGCCAGCAGCCGCGGACAGGGATATGGCTACACCTTC. The encoded protein is CASSRGQGYGYTF.

The chain employs TRBV2 and TRBJ1-5; 7 bases fit TRBD1. The CDR3 covers 16 residues. Losses at the gene ends were 6 bases for V and 1 base for J; bases not matched to a gene: 9. CDR1 and CDR2 from the germline V gene are SNHLY and FYNNEI. The CDR3 DNA reads as TGTGCCAGCAGCTACGCAGGGGGGTCGAGCAATCAGCCCCAGCATTTT. Translating it yields CASSYAGGSSNQPQHF.

V and J are TRBV7-6 and TRBJ1-1, with D tentatively TRBD1 (6 bases). The CDR3 is made up of 16 amino acids. Germline CDR1 reads SGHVS; CDR2 reads FNYEAQ. Trimming stripped 1 base from V and 0 bases from J, with 12 bases between. This CDR3 is CASSLEVTGMNTEAFF. The CDR3 DNA reads TGTGCCAGCAGCTTAGAAGTTACAGGGATGAACACTGAAGCTTTCTTT.

This clone was seen a single time. The chain carries TRBV27 and TRBJ1-5; D call uncertain. The CDR3 has 13 amino acids. Germline V CDR1 and CDR2: MNHEY, SMNVEV (reference sequence). Between the trimmed V and J ends, which lost 5 bases and 4 bases, there was a span of 9 bases. The CDR3: CASSILQNQPQHF. The CDR3 nucleotides read TGTGCCAGCAGTATCCTACAGAATCAGCCCCAGCATTTT.

The rearrangement links TRBV10-3 to TRBJ2-5; D is possibly TRBD1 (6 bases). With 6 bases removed from V and 3 bases from J, the gap between germline ends came to 11 bases. This CDR3 comprises 13 residues. The germline V gene encodes CDR1 ENHRY and CDR2 SYGVKD. The DNA of the CDR3 is TGTGCCATCAGGTCGGACAGCAAAGAGACCCAGTACTTC. Translated, it gives CAIRSDSKETQYF.

The rearrangement uses TRBV6-4 and TRBJ1-2, with D possibly matching TRBD1 (6 bases). V was cut by 6 bases and J by 5 bases, with 16 bases left in between. This CDR3 has 14 amino acids. The germline gives CDR1 MRHNA, CDR2 SNTAGT. The CDR3 protein is CASRTTGSSYGYTF. The CDR3 DNA sequence: TGTGCCAGCAGAACCACAGGGTCTTCGTATGGCTACACCTTC.

This sequence joins TRBV27 and TRBJ1-6, with D unclear. The length of the CDR3 is 14 residues. Trimming left V 6 bases short and J 7 bases short, with 13 bases between. Germline V gene sequence: CDR1 MNHEY, CDR2 SMNVEV (reference sequence). The CDR3 nucleotides read TGTGCCAGCAGCCCGGGGTTTGGCAATTCACCCCTCCACTTT. Its translation is CASSPGFGNSPLHF.

The rearrangement joins TRBV10-1 to TRBJ1-4; 8 bases line up with TRBD1. The CDR3 is 14 amino acids. Losses at the gene ends were 8 bases for V and 7 bases for J; bases not matched to a gene: 9. Germline CDR1 and CDR2: WNHNN and SYGVQD (reference sequence). The DNA for the CDR3 is TGCGCCAGCTCTCCGACAGGGGAACGTGAAAAACTGTTTTTT. Translation gives CASSPTGEREKLFF.

CDR3: CASSPGSGQGYEQYF. The DNA for the CDR3 is TGTGCCAGCTCACCAGGGTCGGGACAGGGCTACGAGCAGTACTTC. The V and J genes are TRBV18 and TRBJ2-7; TRBD1 matches at 9 bases. The J segment lost 3 bases and the V segment lost 2 bases, leaving 5 bases of the junction unmatched. Germline V gene data show CDR1 as KGHSH and CDR2 as LQKENI. The CDR3 runs 15 residues.

The rearrangement uses TRBV6-5 and TRBJ1-1, with 8 bases identical to TRBD1. The V gene's germline CDR1 is MNHEY and CDR2 SVGAGI. With V trimmed by 7 bases and J by 5 bases, 6 bases remained unmatched. This CDR3 has 13 residues. CDR3 bases: TGTGCCAGCACAGAAGGACAGGGTACTGAAGCTTTCTTT. The encoded protein is CASTEGQGTEAFF.

V and J are TRBV24-1 and TRBJ2-1, with TRBD2 as a possible D gene (5 bases). CDR1 and CDR2 (germline): KGHDR, SFDVKD. The CDR3 spans 15 residues. The V end was cut by 0 bases, the J end by 5 bases, with 10 bases between. CDR3 sequence (DNA): TGTGCCACCAGTGATTTGGGACTCTCTGACAATGAGCAGTTCTTC. The encoded protein is CATSDLGLSDNEQFF.